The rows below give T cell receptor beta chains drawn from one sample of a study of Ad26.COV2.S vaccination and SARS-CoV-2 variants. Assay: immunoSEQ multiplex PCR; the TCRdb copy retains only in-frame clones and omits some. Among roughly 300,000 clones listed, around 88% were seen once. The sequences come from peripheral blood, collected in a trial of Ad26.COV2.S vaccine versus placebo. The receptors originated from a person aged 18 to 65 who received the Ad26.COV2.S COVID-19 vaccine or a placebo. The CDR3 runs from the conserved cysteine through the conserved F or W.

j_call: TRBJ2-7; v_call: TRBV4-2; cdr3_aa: CASSQELDRGSTYEQYF
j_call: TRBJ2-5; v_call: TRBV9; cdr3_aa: CASSPPLTETQYF
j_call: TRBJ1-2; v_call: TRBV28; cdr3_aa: CASRSLSQGWYYGYTF
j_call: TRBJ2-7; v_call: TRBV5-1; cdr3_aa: CASSLESNSYEQYF
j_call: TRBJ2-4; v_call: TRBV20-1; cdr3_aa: CSASGVAGVGGIQYF
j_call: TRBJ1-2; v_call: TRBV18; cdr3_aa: CASSPAYGGNYGYTF
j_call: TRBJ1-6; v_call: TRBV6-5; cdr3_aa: CASRQQGWDSPLHF
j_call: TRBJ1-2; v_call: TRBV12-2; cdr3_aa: CADYRQGLNYGYTF
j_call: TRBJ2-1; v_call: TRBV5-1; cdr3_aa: CASSLGNNEQFF
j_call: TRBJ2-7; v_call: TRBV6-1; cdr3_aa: CASSDTSTHEQYF
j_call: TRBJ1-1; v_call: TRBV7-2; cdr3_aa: CASSHGKGIKDTEAFF
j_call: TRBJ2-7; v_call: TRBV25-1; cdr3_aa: CASSVSPSSYEQYF
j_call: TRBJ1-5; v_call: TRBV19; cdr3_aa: CASSTWTGRDQPQHF
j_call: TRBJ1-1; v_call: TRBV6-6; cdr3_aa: CASSNLGNTEAFF
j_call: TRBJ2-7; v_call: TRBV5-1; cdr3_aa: CASSLGPTDLYEQYF
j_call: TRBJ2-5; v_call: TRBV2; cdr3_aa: CASTDRGQETQYF
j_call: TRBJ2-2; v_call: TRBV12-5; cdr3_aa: CASGLLQGNTGELFF
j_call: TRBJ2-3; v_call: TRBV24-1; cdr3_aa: CATSDRGDYTDTQYF
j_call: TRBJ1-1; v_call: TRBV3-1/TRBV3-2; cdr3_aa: CASSRGTGGLAFF
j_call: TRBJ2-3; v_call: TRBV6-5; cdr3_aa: CASRDPGAPTDTQYF
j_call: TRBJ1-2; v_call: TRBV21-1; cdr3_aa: CASSGPGAAPLTNYGYTF
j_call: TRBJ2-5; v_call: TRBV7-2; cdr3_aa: CASSRLGIETQYF
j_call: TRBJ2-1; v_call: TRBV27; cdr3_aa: CASSLSLLAGGSYNEQFF
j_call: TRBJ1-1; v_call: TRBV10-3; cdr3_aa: CAISAGTGATEAFF
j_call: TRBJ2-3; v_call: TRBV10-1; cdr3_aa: CASIDYSCTDTQYF
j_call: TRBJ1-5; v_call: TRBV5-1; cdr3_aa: CASSVGTQAHQPQHF
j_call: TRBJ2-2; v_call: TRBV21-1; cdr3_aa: CASRLKRGFDGELFF
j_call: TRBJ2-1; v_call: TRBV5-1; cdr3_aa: CASSGQGPSYNEQFF
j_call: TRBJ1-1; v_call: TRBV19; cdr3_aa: CASSMRGQGPNTEAFF
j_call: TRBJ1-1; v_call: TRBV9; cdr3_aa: CASSLEPGSEAFF
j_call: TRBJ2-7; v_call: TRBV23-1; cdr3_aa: CASSQKSGQHPYEQYF
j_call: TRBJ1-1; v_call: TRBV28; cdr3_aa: CASSTTGGPRDTEAFF
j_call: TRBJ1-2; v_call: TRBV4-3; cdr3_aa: CASSQDPGNYGYTF
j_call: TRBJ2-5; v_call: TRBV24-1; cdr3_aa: CATGGRQGAQETQYF
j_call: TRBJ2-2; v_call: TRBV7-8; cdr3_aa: CASSLEGIPNTGELFF
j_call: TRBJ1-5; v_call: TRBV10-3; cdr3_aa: CAIRFDENQPQHF
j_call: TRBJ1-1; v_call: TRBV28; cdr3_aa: CASRLGTVNTEAFF
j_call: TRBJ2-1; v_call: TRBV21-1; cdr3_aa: CASSPRRGEQFF
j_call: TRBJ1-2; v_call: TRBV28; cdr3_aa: CATSNTGTGYGYTF
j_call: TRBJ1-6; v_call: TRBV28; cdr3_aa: CASSPLGGYNSPLHF
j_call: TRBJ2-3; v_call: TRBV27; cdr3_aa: CASSLGGEDTQYF
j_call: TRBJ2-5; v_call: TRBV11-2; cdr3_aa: CASTRTPIEGETQYF
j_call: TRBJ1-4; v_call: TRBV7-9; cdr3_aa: CASSLTQTTNEKLFF
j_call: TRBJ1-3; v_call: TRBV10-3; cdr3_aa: CAISGGQFFSGNTIYF
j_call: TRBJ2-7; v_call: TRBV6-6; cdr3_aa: CASSTGDRVNEQYF